This TCR beta chain was observed in a study of T cells in Graves' hyperthyroidism and ophthalmopathy. Study outcomes and limitations: Most clonotypes expanded in thyroid above 0.001 were likewise present in blood.

Amplified TCR beta CDR3 regions came from RNA transcripts. HTBI primers were used for first-round RT-PCR of the TCR CDR3. Each CDR3 protein is one row after TCRdb ran MiXCR on the multiplex PCR reads. The data show a few hundred thousand distinct CDR3 sequences, approximately 15% seen once. Patients between 18 and 65 years old had hyperthyroidism, newly diagnosed and lasting under 2 months. Clinical symptoms, serum thyroxine and TRAb, thyroid ultrasound and orbital computed tomography together formed the diagnostic basis. This blood was taken when hyperthyroidism was first diagnosed, before any ophthalmopathy symptoms existed. Germline CDR1 reads SGHDN; CDR2 reads FVKESK. The V end lost 5 bases, the J end lost 11 bases, and 18 bases lay between the germline ends. This CDR3 is 14 amino acids long. This clonotype was counted many times. Its antigen is as yet unknown.

The chain is built from TRBV14 and TRBJ1-4; D remains ambiguous. The sample comprised blood. The sequence was collected from a woman aged 25 to 39 with Graves' hyperthyroidism that later progressed to Graves' ophthalmopathy. CDR3 nucleotides: TGTGCCAGCAGCTCGCGTGAAACCTTCGGGAAACTGTTTTTT. It codes for CASSSRETFGKLFF.